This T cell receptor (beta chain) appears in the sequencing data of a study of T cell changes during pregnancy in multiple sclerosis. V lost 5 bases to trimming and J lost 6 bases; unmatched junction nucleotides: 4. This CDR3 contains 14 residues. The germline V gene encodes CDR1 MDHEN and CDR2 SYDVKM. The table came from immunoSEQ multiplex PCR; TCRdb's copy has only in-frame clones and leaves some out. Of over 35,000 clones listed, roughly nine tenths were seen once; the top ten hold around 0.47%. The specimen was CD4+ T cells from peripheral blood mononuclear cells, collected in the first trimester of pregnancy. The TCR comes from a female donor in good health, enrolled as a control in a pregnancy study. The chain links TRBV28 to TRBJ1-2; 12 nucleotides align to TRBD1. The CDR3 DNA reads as TGTGCCAGCAGTGGGGACAGGGGGCTTGATGGCTACACCTTC. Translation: CASSGDRGLDGYTF.